A selection of T cell receptor beta chains follows, all from one sample in a study of vaccination effects on CD4 cells after COVID-19. These receptors have no identified antigens. Some clones are missing from TCRdb's copy, which holds only in-frame ones; the method was immunoSEQ multiplex PCR. The sample shows 30,000 to 35,000 clones, 70% to 85% of them seen only once. The sequencing here drew on CD4+ T cells from PBMCs cultured with a peptide pool, taken before COVID-19 vaccination. The receptors stem from a human donor who had a prior SARS-CoV-2 infection. The CDR3 runs from the conserved cysteine through the conserved F or W. A D gene is named only where the DNA matches it firmly. Clone sizes are given selectively: once, few, many, or a class where the clone is expanded.

d_gene	v_gene	j_gene	abundance	CDR3aa	CDR3nt
NA	TRBV7-2	TRBJ2-7	few	CASSLAGPQDEQYF	TGTGCCAGCAGCTTAGCGGGACCTCAGGACGAGCAGTACTTC
NA	TRBV11-1	TRBJ1-1	NA	CASSQRLVTEAFF	TGTGCCAGCAGCCAAAGGTTGGTCACTGAAGCTTTCTTT
NA	TRBV7-8	TRBJ2-3	NA	CASSPDRTTDTQYF	TGTGCCAGCAGCCCTGACAGGACTACGGATACGCAGTATTTT
NA	TRBV30	TRBJ1-2	few	CAWSAGTRGYTF	TGTGCCTGGAGTGCAGGGACTCGTGGCTACACCTTC
NA	TRBV10-3	TRBJ1-5	NA	CAISQGLESNQPQHF	TGTGCCATCAGTCAGGGATTGGAAAGCAATCAGCCCCAGCATTTT
TRBD2	TRBV10-3	TRBJ2-7	NA	CAIRGLAASYEQYF	TGTGCCATCAGAGGACTAGCGGCCTCCTACGAGCAGTACTTC
TRBD1	TRBV12-3/TRBV12-4	TRBJ1-1	NA	CASRPQGSEAFF	TGTGCCAGCAGGCCACAGGGGAGTGAAGCTTTCTTT
TRBD1	TRBV7-3	TRBJ1-2	few	CASSGDRGYGYTF	TGTGCCAGCAGCGGCGACAGGGGGTATGGCTACACCTTC
NA	TRBV7-8	TRBJ2-2	NA	CASSLLSRPGIILDTGELFF	TGTGCCAGCAGCTTATTATCCCGCCCCGGGATTATCCTGGACACCGGGGAGCTGTTTTTT
NA	TRBV19	TRBJ1-5	few	CASSIWVTGNQPQHF	TGTGCCAGTAGTATTTGGGTCACAGGGAATCAGCCCCAGCATTTT
TRBD2	TRBV5-4	TRBJ2-1	NA	CASSVAGLAGYNEQFF	TGTGCCAGCAGCGTAGCGGGACTAGCGGGCTACAATGAGCAGTTCTTC
TRBD1	TRBV5-1	TRBJ1-6	NA	CASSQGQPNSPLHF	TGCGCCAGCAGCCAGGGACAGCCTAATTCACCCCTCCACTTT
TRBD1	TRBV19	TRBJ2-7	once	CASSIDQGDEQYF	TGTGCCAGTAGTATAGATCAGGGGGACGAGCAGTACTTC
TRBD2	TRBV5-1	TRBJ2-7	NA	CASSFGLADSYEQYF	TGCGCCAGCAGCTTCGGCCTAGCGGACTCCTACGAGCAGTACTTC
TRBD1	TRBV18	TRBJ2-5	NA	CASSPPGTGGRETQYF	TGTGCCAGCTCACCACCTGGGACAGGGGGAAGAGAGACCCAGTACTTC
TRBD1	TRBV5-1	TRBJ2-7	few	CASSPGQVFSSYEQYF	TGCGCCAGCAGCCCGGGACAGGTCTTTAGCTCCTACGAGCAGTACTTC
TRBD2	TRBV4-1	TRBJ2-7	NA	CASSLAGGVRLSDEQYF	TGCGCCAGCAGTCTAGCGGGAGGCGTTAGGCTATCCGACGAGCAGTACTTC
TRBD2	TRBV19	TRBJ2-1	NA	CASSNWASGNYNEQFF	TGTGCCAGTAGTAATTGGGCTAGCGGGAATTACAATGAGCAGTTCTTC
TRBD1	TRBV18	TRBJ2-3	few	CASSHRGRNTDTQYF	TGTGCCAGCTCACACAGGGGGCGAAACACAGATACGCAGTATTTT
NA	TRBV7-6	TRBJ1-1	NA	CASSTKPGTVNTEAFF	TGTGCCAGCAGCACAAAACCCGGGACGGTGAACACTGAAGCTTTCTTT
NA	TRBV3-1/TRBV3-2	TRBJ1-1	NA	CASSLNRDPNTEAFF	TGTGCCAGCAGCCTCAACCGGGACCCGAACACTGAAGCTTTCTTT
NA	TRBV11-3	TRBJ1-1	once	CASSLMGNTEAFF	TGTGCCAGCAGTTTGATGGGGAACACTGAAGCTTTCTTT
NA	TRBV12-3/TRBV12-4	TRBJ1-2	NA	CASSLVRYGYTF	TGTGCCAGCAGTTTGGTGCGGTATGGCTACACCTTC
TRBD2	TRBV11-1	TRBJ2-5	NA	CASSIRLAGGIETQYF	TGTGCCAGCAGCATCAGACTAGCGGGGGGCATCGAGACCCAGTACTTC
TRBD1	TRBV6-1	TRBJ1-5	NA	CASSEYTGQANQPQHF	TGTGCCAGCAGTGAATATACGGGACAGGCCAATCAGCCCCAGCATTTT
NA	TRBV5-6	TRBJ2-3	NA	CASSSDYLTDTQYF	TGTGCCAGCAGCTCGGACTACCTCACAGATACGCAGTATTTT
NA	TRBV15	TRBJ2-7	once	CATSRAGAGRGVVPSYEQYF	TGTGCCACCAGCAGAGCGGGGGCTGGCAGGGGGGTTGTTCCCTCCTACGAGCAGTACTTC
NA	TRBV2	TRBJ1-6	few	CASSGMGTNNSPLHF	TGTGCCAGCAGTGGTATGGGGACTAACAATTCACCCCTCCACTTT
NA	TRBV7-7	TRBJ2-2	few	CASSLAVTGELFF	TGTGCTAGCAGCTTAGCGGTCACCGGGGAGCTGTTTTTT
TRBD2	TRBV6-5	TRBJ2-1	NA	CASSYSMASGSREQFF	TGTGCCAGCAGTTACTCGATGGCTAGCGGGAGCAGAGAGCAGTTCTTC
TRBD1	TRBV15	TRBJ1-2	NA	CATSRDRDSYGYTF	TGTGCCACCAGCAGAGATCGGGACAGTTATGGCTACACCTTC
TRBD2	TRBV3-1/TRBV3-2	TRBJ2-1	once	CASSHRGASGWYNEQFF	TGTGCCAGCAGCCACCGAGGGGCTAGCGGCTGGTACAATGAGCAGTTCTTC
TRBD2	TRBV5-1	TRBJ2-7	NA	CASSFGTRSSYEQYF	TGCGCCAGCAGCTTCGGGACTAGATCCTCCTACGAGCAGTACTTC
NA	TRBV6-5	TRBJ2-7	NA	CASSSAGRGLEQYF	TGTGCCAGCAGTTCGGCAGGCCGGGGGCTCGAGCAGTACTTC
TRBD2	TRBV2	TRBJ2-1	NA	CASSEGGGSYNEQFF	TGTGCCAGCAGTGAAGGGGGGGGCTCCTACAATGAGCAGTTCTTC
TRBD2	TRBV4-1	TRBJ2-1	NA	CASSQAARLAGYNEQFF	TGCGCCAGCAGCCAAGCCGCCCGACTAGCGGGGTACAATGAGCAGTTCTTC
NA	TRBV12-3/TRBV12-4	TRBJ1-1	few	CASRVLGIREAFF	TGTGCCAGCAGGGTTTTGGGGATACGTGAAGCTTTCTTT
NA	TRBV7-8	TRBJ1-1	few	CASGLGWGRTEAFF	TGTGCCAGCGGACTCGGGTGGGGTCGGACTGAAGCTTTCTTT
NA	TRBV7-9	TRBJ1-2	NA	CASSLSEGVVTF	TGTGCCAGCAGCTTATCGGAAGGGGTTGTCACCTTC
TRBD1	TRBV7-9	TRBJ1-6	NA	CASSSGTVPTPLHF	TGTGCCAGCAGCTCTGGGACAGTTCCGACCCCCCTCCACTTT
NA	TRBV7-9	TRBJ1-5	NA	CASSFGSGDDQPQHF	TGTGCCAGCAGCTTTGGGTCGGGGGACGATCAGCCCCAGCATTTT
NA	TRBV5-4	TRBJ1-1	NA	CASSLAQGLFTEAFF	TGTGCCAGCAGCTTGGCCCAGGGGCTGTTCACTGAAGCTTTCTTT
NA	TRBV9	TRBJ1-5	few	CASSVGQSQPQHF	TGTGCCAGCAGCGTAGGACAGTCTCAGCCCCAGCATTTT
NA	TRBV6-2/TRBV6-3	TRBJ2-5	NA	CASSLGRQETQYF	TGTGCCAGCAGTTTGGGGCGCCAAGAGACCCAGTACTTC
TRBD1	TRBV2	TRBJ1-5	NA	CASSEPTTGRNNQPQHF	TGTGCCAGCAGTGAACCCACGACAGGGAGGAACAATCAGCCCCAGCATTTT
NA	TRBV4-1	TRBJ2-5	NA	CASSQAPIGAETQYF	TGCGCCAGCAGCCAGGCTCCTATCGGCGCAGAGACCCAGTACTTC
TRBD1	TRBV3-1/TRBV3-2	TRBJ1-4	NA	CASSRQRGTGREKLFF	TGTGCCAGCAGCCGGCAGAGAGGGACAGGGAGGGAAAAACTGTTTTTT